This TCR beta chain originates from a study of blood T cell repertoires in COVID-19. TCRdb's copy holds only in-frame clones and misses some; the assay was immunoSEQ multiplex PCR. The repertoire has under 300,000 clones, over 65% of them found once; the top ten carry around 3.2%. The TCR sequence derives from a woman of 80 years or more with acute or convalescent COVID-19. Input material: peripheral blood.

The CDR3 sequence: CASSYGRDSKGQFF. The DNA of the CDR3 is TGTGCCAGCAGTTACGGGCGGGACTCCAAAGGGCAGTTCTTC. The V and J genes are TRBV6-5 and TRBJ2-1, with D possibly being TRBD2 (6 bases). This CDR3 is built from 14 residues. The germline V gene has CDR1 MNHEY and CDR2 SVGAGI. V was pared by 2 bases and J by 12 bases, with 17 bases between.